What follows describes a single T cell receptor (beta chain). Its matching antigen is unknown. TCRdb processed the 5' RACE reads anew with MiXCR; each CDR3 protein has one entry. Among 700,000 to 850,000 distinct CDR3 sequences listed, about 10% were seen once. In germline, CDR1 is SGHTA, CDR2 FQGNSA. With 2 bases clipped from V and 4 bases from J, the junction kept 5 bases outside the gene matches. This CDR3 is built from 15 residues. This sample was included in a study of CD8 T cells in ankylosing spondylitis. Study results and caveats: It appeared that ankylosing spondylitis blood was characterized by a TCR beta motif of under ten highly homologous variants.

The chain carries TRBV7-2 and TRBJ2-7, with 10 bases fitting TRBD1. The TCR comes from a male donor with ankylosing spondylitis. Sequences were obtained from blood, either unsorted or a sorted T cell fraction (not recorded which). The CDR3: CASSLQWDRGYEQYF. The CDR3 DNA reads TGTGCCAGCAGCTTACAGTGGGACAGGGGATACGAGCAGTACTTC.